This T cell receptor (beta chain) is drawn from a study of blood T cell repertoires in COVID-19. Original analysis: Researchers report that nucleated cell counts were estimated from reference gene primer amplification. TCRdb's copy holds only in-frame clones and misses some; the assay was immunoSEQ multiplex PCR. That table gives V, J and clone size, and the DNA gave D and trimming. The sample includes roughly 260,000 clones, roughly 90% of them seen just once. J was trimmed by 4 bases and V by 3 bases; bases with no gene match: 6. Looked up from germline, CDR1 is SGHVS and CDR2 is FNYEAQ. The CDR3 totals 17 residues.

The chain couples TRBV7-6 to TRBJ1-4, with 12 positions matching TRBD1. Sample: peripheral blood. The receptor comes from a man in his fifties or sixties who had recovered from COVID-19. The CDR3 region has the DNA TGTGCCAGCAGCTTGCTGGGACAGGGGGCTTATAATGAAAAACTGTTTTTT. Its translation is CASSLLGQGAYNEKLFF.